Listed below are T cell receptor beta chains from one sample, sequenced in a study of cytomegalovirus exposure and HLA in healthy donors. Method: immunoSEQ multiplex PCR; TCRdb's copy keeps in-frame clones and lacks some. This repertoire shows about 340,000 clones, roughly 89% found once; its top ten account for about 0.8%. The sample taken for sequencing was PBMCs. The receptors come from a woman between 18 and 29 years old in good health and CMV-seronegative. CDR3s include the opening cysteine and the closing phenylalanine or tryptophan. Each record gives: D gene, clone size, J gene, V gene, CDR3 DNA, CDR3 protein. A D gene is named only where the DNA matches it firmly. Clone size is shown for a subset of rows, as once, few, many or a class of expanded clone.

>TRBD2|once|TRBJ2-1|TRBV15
TGTGCCACCAGCAGAACTAGCGGGAGGGGGTCCTACAATGAGCAGTTCTTC
CATSRTSGRGSYNEQFF
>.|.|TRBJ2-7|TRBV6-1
TGTGCCAGCAGTGAATCTAGGACGGGGACTTACGAGCAGTACTTC
CASSESRTGTYEQYF
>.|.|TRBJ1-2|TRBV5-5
TGTGCCAGCAGCTTGGCCCCGGGACATGATGGCTACACCTTC
CASSLAPGHDGYTF
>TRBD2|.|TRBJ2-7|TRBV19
TGTGCCAGTAGTATCGAAGGAGCGGGAGGAACAGTCTACGAGCAGTACTTC
CASSIEGAGGTVYEQYF
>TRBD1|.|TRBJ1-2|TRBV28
TGTGCCAGCCTTGGATGGACAGGGGATGGCTACACCTTC
CASLGWTGDGYTF
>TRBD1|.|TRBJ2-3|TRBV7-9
TGTGCCAGCCATGGGGTTAGGGGGCGAAGGGCAGATACGCAGTATTTT
CASHGVRGRRADTQYF
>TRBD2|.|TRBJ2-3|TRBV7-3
TGTGCCAGCAGCCCCCAAGCGGGAGGTGGGTCAGATACGCAGTATTTT
CASSPQAGGGSDTQYF
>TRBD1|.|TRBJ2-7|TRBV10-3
TGTGCCATCAGTGAGTTCAGACAGGGGAAGGGCGAGCAGTACTTC
CAISEFRQGKGEQYF
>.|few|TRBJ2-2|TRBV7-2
TGTGCCAGCAGCCCCGGTGGGCGGGAGAACACCGGGGAGCTGTTTTTT
CASSPGGRENTGELFF
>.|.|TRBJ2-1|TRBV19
TGTGCCAGTAGTAACCGGGGGGCCCGGGATAGGTTCTTC
CASSNRGARDRFF
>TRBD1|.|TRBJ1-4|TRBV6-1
TGTGCCAGCAACCCCGGGACAGGGAATGAAAAACTGTTTTTT
CASNPGTGNEKLFF
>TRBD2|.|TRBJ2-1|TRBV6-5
TGTGCCAGCAGTTACCCCGGGACTAGCGGGAGGATAGAGCAGTTCTTC
CASSYPGTSGRIEQFF
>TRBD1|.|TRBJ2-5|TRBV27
TGTGCCAGCAGCGACAGGGGGAGGGAAGAGACCCAGTACTTC
CASSDRGREETQYF
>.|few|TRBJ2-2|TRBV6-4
TGTGCCAGCAGTGACGGCACAGACACCGGGGAGCTGTTTTTT
CASSDGTDTGELFF
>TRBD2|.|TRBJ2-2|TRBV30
TGTGCCTGTTCTAGCGGGAACACCGGGGAGCTGTTTTTT
CACSSGNTGELFF
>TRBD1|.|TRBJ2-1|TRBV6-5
TGTGCCAGCAGTCCCGTCACAGGGGTAAATGAGCAGTTCTTC
CASSPVTGVNEQFF
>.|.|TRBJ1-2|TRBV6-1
TGTGCCAGCAGTGAAAATCTAGACCCTCTGTCCTATGGCTACACCTTC
CASSENLDPLSYGYTF
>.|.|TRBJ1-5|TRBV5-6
TGTGCCAGCAGCTTAGGAGGGTATCAGCCCCAGCATTTT
CASSLGGYQPQHF
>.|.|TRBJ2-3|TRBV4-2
TGTGCCAGCAGCCAAGACCTCACAGATACGCAGTATTTT
CASSQDLTDTQYF
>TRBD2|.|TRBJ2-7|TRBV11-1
TGTGCCAGCAGCCTTAGCGGGAGTCCCTACGAGCAGTACTTC
CASSLSGSPYEQYF
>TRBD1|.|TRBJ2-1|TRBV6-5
TGTGCCAGCAGTTTTTGGACAGGGGGGAACAATGAGCAGTTCTTC
CASSFWTGGNNEQFF
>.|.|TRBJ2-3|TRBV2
TGTGCCAGCAGTGAATTGGTGCAGAGCACAGATACGCAGTATTTT
CASSELVQSTDTQYF
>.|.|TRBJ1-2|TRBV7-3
TGTGCCAGCAGCTTCCCGGGGGTTAGGGCCTATGGCTACACCTTC
CASSFPGVRAYGYTF
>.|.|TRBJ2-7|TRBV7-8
TGTGCCAGCAGCTCCTACAGCTCCTACGAGCAGTACTTC
CASSSYSSYEQYF
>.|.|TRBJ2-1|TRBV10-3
TGTGCCATCAGTGAGTCGACGGGGTCCGAGCAGTTCTTC
CAISESTGSEQFF
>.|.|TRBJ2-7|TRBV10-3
TGTGCCATCAGTGAGCAGGGCGGCGAGCAGTACTTC
CAISEQGGEQYF
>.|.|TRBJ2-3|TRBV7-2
TGTGCCAGCAGCTCTACAGGGACGGCAGATACGCAGTATTTT
CASSSTGTADTQYF
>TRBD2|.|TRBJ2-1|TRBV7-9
TGTGCCAGCAGCTTAGAACTAGCGGGAGTCATTGAGCAGTTCTTC
CASSLELAGVIEQFF
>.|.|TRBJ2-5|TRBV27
TGTGCCAGCAGTTTCACCTCGACAGAAGAGACCCAGTACTTC
CASSFTSTEETQYF
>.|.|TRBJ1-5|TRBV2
TGTGCCAGCAGTGCTCGGGGTGGCAATCAGCCCCAGCATTTT
CASSARGGNQPQHF
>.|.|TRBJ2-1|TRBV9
TGTGCCAGCAGCGTAGGTTCGGATGAGCAGTTCTTC
CASSVGSDEQFF
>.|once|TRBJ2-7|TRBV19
TGTGCCAGTAGTCGGTCGGGAGACCAGTACGAGCAGTACTTC
CASSRSGDQYEQYF
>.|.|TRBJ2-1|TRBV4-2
TGTGCCAGCAGCCAAGCCCTAGCTAGGTACAATGAGCAGTTCTTC
CASSQALARYNEQFF
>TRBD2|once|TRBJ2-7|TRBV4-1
TGCGCCAGCAGCCCGTTACTAGCGGGAGAGACCCGCGCCTACGAGCAGTACTTC
CASSPLLAGETRAYEQYF
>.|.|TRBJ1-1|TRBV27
TGTGCCAGCAGTTTATCCCCGGTTGGTGAAGCTTTCTTT
CASSLSPVGEAFF
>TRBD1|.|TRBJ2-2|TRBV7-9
TGTGCCAGCCTCCCCGACAGGGGGGCGGTTGACACCGGGGAGCTGTTTTTT
CASLPDRGAVDTGELFF
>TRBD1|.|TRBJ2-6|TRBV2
TGTGCCAGCAGAGCAGACAGGGCTTCTGGGGCCAACGTCCTGACTTTC
CASRADRASGANVLTF
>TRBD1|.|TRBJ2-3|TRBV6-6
TGTGCCAGCAGTAGGGACAGGGGCACAGATACGCAGTATTTT
CASSRDRGTDTQYF
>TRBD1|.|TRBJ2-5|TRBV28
TGTGCCAGCAGTCCGGGACAGATAGAGACCCAGTACTTC
CASSPGQIETQYF
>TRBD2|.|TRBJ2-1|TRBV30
TGTGCCTGCCTACCCTGGACTAGCGGGAGCCTTGGGGACTTCGGGGGCGATGAGCAGTTCTTC
CACLPWTSGSLGDFGGDEQFF
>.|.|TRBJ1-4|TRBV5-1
TGCGCCAGCAGCGCAGGGGATCTTGCAACTAATGAAAAACTGTTTTTT
CASSAGDLATNEKLFF
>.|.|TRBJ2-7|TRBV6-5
TGTGCCAGCAGTTACGGCAGGTCCTTCTCCTACGAGCAGTACTTC
CASSYGRSFSYEQYF
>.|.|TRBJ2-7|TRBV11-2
TGTGCCAGCAGCTTAGGTCTTAACGCACTTTACGAGCAGTACTTC
CASSLGLNALYEQYF
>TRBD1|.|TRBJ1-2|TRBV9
TGTGCCAGCACCTTGGGGACAGGGGCGGACTATGGCTACACCTTC
CASTLGTGADYGYTF
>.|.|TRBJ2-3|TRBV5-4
TGTGCCAGCAGCTGGGACTTGACCACATATACGCAGTATTTT
CASSWDLTTYTQYF
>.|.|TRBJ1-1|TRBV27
TGTGCCAGCAGTTTCGACAGCCGGAACACTGAAGCTTTCTTT
CASSFDSRNTEAFF
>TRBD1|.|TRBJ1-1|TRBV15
TGTGCCACAAGCCTACAGGGGGCGGGCACTGAAGCTTTCTTT
CATSLQGAGTEAFF
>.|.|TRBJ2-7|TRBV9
TGTGCCAGCAGCACCTCTAGCGCCGAGCAGTACTTC
CASSTSSAEQYF
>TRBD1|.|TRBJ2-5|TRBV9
TGTGCCAGCAGCCCGCTTGGGACAGGGGTCAAAGAGACCCAGTACTTC
CASSPLGTGVKETQYF
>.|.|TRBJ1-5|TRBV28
TGTGCCAGCAGTTCCCCGTCGACAGGCAATCAGCCCCAGCATTTT
CASSSPSTGNQPQHF
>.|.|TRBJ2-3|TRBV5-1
TGCGCCAGCAGACCCGGACCAGGGGGGAGCACAGATACGCAGTATTTT
CASRPGPGGSTDTQYF
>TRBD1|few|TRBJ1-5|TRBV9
TGTGCCAGCAGCGTAGGACAGGGGAGCAATCAGCCCCAGCATTTT
CASSVGQGSNQPQHF
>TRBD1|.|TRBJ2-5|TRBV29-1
TGCAGCGCGGGACAGGCACAAGAGACCCAGTACTTC
CSAGQAQETQYF
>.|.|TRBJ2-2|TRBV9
TGTGCCAGCAGACCAGCCACCAAGGGGGAGACCGGGGAGCTGTTTTTT
CASRPATKGETGELFF